This TCR beta chain comes out of a study of T cell responses to AZD1222 COVID-19 vaccine. Study as a whole: Second-dose schedules of about 4 or about 12 weeks were combined. Study-level points and caveats: Only after the peak T cell response were repertoires sampled. Unmutated regions of variants are reportedly targeted by nearly half of spike-specific TCRs. Baseline serology detected seropositivity in only 6 or 7 AZD1222 recipients.

A word on this clone: Its target is not known.

V was trimmed by 1 base and J by 0 bases, leaving 3 bases between them. The CDR3 totals 13 residues. Germline CDR1 and CDR2: SGHTA and FQGNSA. This table comes from immunoSEQ multiplex PCR, and its TCRdb copy is limited to in-frame clones, with some not included. The sample holds some 180,000 clones; around nine tenths are singletons and the top ten take 1.6%. The rearrangement joins TRBV7-2 to TRBJ1-1; no reliable D call. This specimen consisted of peripheral blood, obtained on day 0 of AZD1222 vaccination. This TCR came from an adult in good health. The CDR3 DNA is TGTGCCAGCAGCTTAGAGGTGAACACTGAAGCTTTCTTT. Translation: CASSLEVNTEAFF.